This is a list of T cell receptor beta chains from one sample in a study of T-cell reconstitution after alpha-beta-depleted transplantation in children. TCRdb ran MiXCR on the PCR reads and lists one entry per CDR3 protein. The repertoire holds approximately 150,000 distinct CDR3 sequences, with around 9% as singletons. Sequenced material: PBMCs, mostly from graft donor cells, taken 180 days after TCRalphabeta/CD19-depleted stem cell transplant. These receptor sequences come from a female patient aged 2 to 10 who had a stem cell transplant for congenital amegakaryocytic thrombocytopenia, so the T cells may come from the graft donor. Both conserved end residues are part of each CDR3. Each record gives: D gene, V gene, J gene, clone size, CDR3 DNA, CDR3 protein. The D gene is left open where the match is weak. For some rows the clone size is stated as once, few or many, or as a class when expanded; others skip it.

>TRBD2|TRBV15|TRBJ2-5|many
TGTGCCACCAGTCGACTAGCGGGTAGCCAAGAGACCCAGTACTTC
CATSRLAGSQETQYF
>-|TRBV5-1|TRBJ1-2|many
TGCGCCAGCAGCGTAGACAGGAACTATGGCTACACCTTC
CASSVDRNYGYTF
>-|TRBV5-1|TRBJ1-6|many
TGCGCCAGCAGCTGGGGAAGGGAGAGGCCCGAATATAATTCACCCCTCCACTTT
CASSWGRERPEYNSPLHF
>-|TRBV20-1|TRBJ2-5|many
TGCAGTGCTTATTCACCGACAGGAACACCCGACCAAGAGACCCAGTACTTC
CSAYSPTGTPDQETQYF
>TRBD2|TRBV10-3|TRBJ2-2|many
TGTGCCATCAGCCCTACTAGCGGGGGGGCCGGCGGGGAGCTGTTTTTT
CAISPTSGGAGGELFF
>-|TRBV5-4|TRBJ2-7|few
TGTGCCAGCAGCCAGGGACTTAGCTCCTACGAGCAGTACTTC
CASSQGLSSYEQYF
>TRBD1|TRBV7-9|TRBJ2-7|-
TGTGCCAGCAGGAACGGGGCCTGGGACAGGGGCATCCACGAGCAGTACTTC
CASRNGAWDRGIHEQYF
>-|TRBV20-1|TRBJ1-1|many
TGCAGTGCTAGAGACCCACAGAACACTGAAGCTTTCTTT
CSARDPQNTEAFF
>TRBD1|TRBV28|TRBJ1-6|many
TGTGCCAGCAGTTTATTCCGTCTGTTCGGGACAGGGAATTCACCCCTCCACTTT
CASSLFRLFGTGNSPLHF
>-|TRBV9|TRBJ2-5|many
TGTGCCAGCAGCGTAGATGGCAGGGGGGGACGAGAGACCCAGTACTTC
CASSVDGRGGRETQYF
>TRBD1|TRBV3-1|TRBJ1-1|-
TGTGCCAGCAGCCAAGAATGGGACAGGGAGAAAGCTTTCTTT
CASSQEWDREKAFF
>-|TRBV5-4|TRBJ2-2|-
TGTGCCAGCAGCCCGTGGGAGTCCACCGGGGAGCTGTTTTTT
CASSPWESTGELFF
>TRBD2|TRBV20-1|TRBJ2-1|many
TGCAGTGCTAGAGGGGGGGGACTAGCGGGAGACCACGCAGCCTACAATGAGCAGTTCTTC
CSARGGGLAGDHAAYNEQFF
>-|TRBV10-3|TRBJ2-7|few
TGTGCCGCAGACGGAGGCTACGAGCAGTACTTC
CAADGGYEQYF
>-|TRBV11-2|TRBJ2-5|many
TGTGCCAGCAGCTTAAAAGAGACCCAGTACTTC
CASSLKETQYF
>TRBD1|TRBV4-1|TRBJ2-7|few
TGCGCCAGCAGCCAAGCACCACAGGGGGCCTACGAGCAGTACTTC
CASSQAPQGAYEQYF
>-|TRBV7-2|TRBJ2-5|few
TGTGCCAGCAGCCCACCCCCCAACATGGGAGAGACCCAGTACTTC
CASSPPPNMGETQYF
>TRBD2|TRBV20-1|TRBJ2-3|few
TGCAGTGCCATAGCGGGAGGGCCGTTGGATACGCAGTATTTT
CSAIAGGPLDTQYF
>-|TRBV29-1|TRBJ2-7|many
TGCAGCGTTTGGTCCTCGGAGGGTATCCACGAGCAGTACTTC
CSVWSSEGIHEQYF
>-|TRBV20-1|TRBJ2-4|few
TGCAGTGCCAACAGGGACAAAAGAAGCGTTCAGTACTTC
CSANRDKRSVQYF
>-|TRBV28|TRBJ1-3|many
TGTGCCAGCAGTGCCGAAAACAGGGCTACTGGAAACACCATATATTTT
CASSAENRATGNTIYF
>TRBD2|TRBV20-1|TRBJ2-1|many
TGCAGTGCTAGATCGGGACTAGCGGGACCTTTCAATGAGCAGTTCTTC
CSARSGLAGPFNEQFF
>TRBD1|TRBV6-1|TRBJ1-6|-
TGTGACAGCAGACCACAGGGGAGGAATTCACCCCTCCACTTT
CDSRPQGRNSPLHF
>-|TRBV6-1|TRBJ2-7|-
TGTGCCAGCTGGGAAAGGGGAGCGGTGCCTCAGTACGAGCAGTACTTC
CASWERGAVPQYEQYF
>-|TRBV28|TRBJ1-4|many
TGTGCCAGCAGTTCCCCCCCGGGGGGGAGAAGTGAAAAACTGTTTTTT
CASSSPPGGRSEKLFF
>-|TRBV18|TRBJ2-3|few
TGTGCCAGCTCCCACCCATGGGCAGACACAGATACGCAGTATTTT
CASSHPWADTDTQYF
>TRBD1|TRBV5-1|TRBJ2-7|many
TGCGCCAGCAGCAAGGACAGGGACGGCGAGCAGTACTTC
CASSKDRDGEQYF
>-|TRBV19|TRBJ1-2|-
TGTGCCAGTCTCGGTAAAGTCGGCGGCTACACCTTC
CASLGKVGGYTF
>-|TRBV4-1|TRBJ1-5|few
TGCGCCAGCAGGCGAGTAGGAGGGAGCAATCAGCCCCAGCATTTT
CASRRVGGSNQPQHF
>-|TRBV11-2|TRBJ2-7|few
TGTGCCAGCAGCCCCCGAACGGTTTCGGGGCTGTCCTACGAGCAGTACTTC
CASSPRTVSGLSYEQYF
>TRBD1|TRBV6-5|TRBJ1-2|few
TGTGCCAGCAGTTACCTAACAGGGGAATATGGCTACACCTTC
CASSYLTGEYGYTF
>-|TRBV28|TRBJ1-2|few
TGTGCCAGCAGTTTACCCCCGGACAACTATGGCTACACCTTC
CASSLPPDNYGYTF
>-|TRBV20-1|TRBJ1-1|many
TGCAGTGCTAGGAGACGGGTTACTGAAGCTTTCTTT
CSARRRVTEAFF